Listed here are 6 T cell receptor beta chains from one sample, sequenced in a study of T and B cells in COVID-19 patients. BIOMED2 TRB-A/B primer pools were used in multiplex TRB PCR. TCRdb re-called the multiplex PCR reads with MiXCR, one entry per CDR3 protein. Of roughly 8,000 distinct CDR3 sequences listed, under 30% are singletons. TRB was amplified from about 250-500 ng of blood genomic DNA. Specimen: blood. Receptors originate from a human donor who had recovered from COVID-19.

This clonotype showed up just a few times. The chain joins TRBV12-3 or TRBV12-4 to TRBJ1-1; D might be TRBD1 (5 bases). Trimming took off 3 bases at V and 8 bases at J, with 7 bases between the two ends. This CDR3 is built from 11 residues. CDR3 bases: TGTGCCAGCAGTTTGGGGGGGGAAGCTTTCTTT. Translating gives CASSLGGEAFF.

This clonotype is classed as medium-sized. The chain has TRBV19 and TRBJ2-5; TRBD1 or TRBD2 may be the D gene (6 bases each). The CDR3 extends over 12 amino acids. V lost 9 bases, J lost 5 bases, and 13 bases lay in between. Germline CDR1 and CDR2: LNHDA and SQIVND (reference sequence). CDR3 bases: TGTGCCAGCCGACAGGCGGGGGAGACCCAGTACTTC. Amino acids: CASRQAGETQYF.

This clonotype was recorded a few times. This chain joins TRBV7-9 and TRBJ2-2, with TRBD1 identical over 7 bases. Trimming cost V 3 bases and J 2 bases; bases outside gene matches: 12. Per germline, CDR1 SEHNR and CDR2 FQNEAQ (reference sequence). The CDR3 covers 18 residues. This CDR3 reads CASSLADRARGNTGELFF. CDR3 DNA sequence: TGTGCCAGCAGCTTGGCTGACAGGGCAAGGGGAAACACCGGGGAGCTGTTTTTT. Complete variable domain (other parts from reference TRBV7-9 and TRBJ2-2): DTGVSQNPRHKITKRGQNVTFRCDPISEHNRLYWYRQTLGQGPEFLTYFQNEAQLEKSRLLSDRFSAERPKGSFSTLEIQRTEQGDSAMYLCASSLADRARGNTGELFFGEGSRLTVL.

This clonotype appeared a few times. The J gene is TRBJ2-3, the V gene TRBV11-1; D might be TRBD2 (6 bases). This CDR3 region has 17 residues. Germline CDR1 is SGHAT and CDR2 is FQDESV (reference sequence). V was clipped by 6 bases and J by 0 bases, with 19 bases between them. The CDR3 protein is CASSPSLGGASTDTQYF. DNA of the CDR3: TGTGCCAGCAGTCCATCATTGGGAGGCGCTAGCACAGATACGCAGTATTTT.

There are a few counts of this clonotype. This chain uses TRBV11-2 with TRBJ2-1; no clear D gene. This CDR3 has 14 amino acids. Trimming left V 4 bases short and J 8 bases short, with 15 bases between. Germline assignment: CDR1 SGHAT and CDR2 FQNNGV. The CDR3 sequence: CASSSRTPGDEQFF. CDR3 nucleotides: TGTGCCAGCAGCTCCCGGACGCCTGGGGATGAGCAGTTCTTC.

Worth noting for this clonotype: This may come from a read error, since a much larger clone is one base off. The CDR3 spells CASSYGSLGYNEQFF. The DNA for the CDR3 is TGTGCCAGCAGTTACGGCAGTCTAGGGTACAATGAGCAGTTCTTC. This chain links TRBV6-5 with TRBJ2-1; D ambiguous. The germline V gene has CDR1 MNHEY and CDR2 SVGAGI. Trimming left V 2 bases short and J 4 bases short, with 12 bases between. The CDR3 is made up of 15 amino acids.